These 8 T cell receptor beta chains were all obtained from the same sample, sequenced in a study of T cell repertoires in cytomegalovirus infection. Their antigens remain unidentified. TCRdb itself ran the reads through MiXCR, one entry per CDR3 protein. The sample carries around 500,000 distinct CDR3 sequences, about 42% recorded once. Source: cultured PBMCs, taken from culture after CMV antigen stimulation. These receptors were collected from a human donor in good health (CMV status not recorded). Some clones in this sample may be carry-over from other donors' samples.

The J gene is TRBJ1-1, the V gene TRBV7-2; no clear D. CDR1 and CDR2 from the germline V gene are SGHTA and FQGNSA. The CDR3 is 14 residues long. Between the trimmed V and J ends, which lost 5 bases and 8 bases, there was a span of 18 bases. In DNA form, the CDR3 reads TGTGCCAGCAGCCCCTCCGTTTTGTATAGGGAAGCTTTCTTT. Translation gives CASSPSVLYREAFF.

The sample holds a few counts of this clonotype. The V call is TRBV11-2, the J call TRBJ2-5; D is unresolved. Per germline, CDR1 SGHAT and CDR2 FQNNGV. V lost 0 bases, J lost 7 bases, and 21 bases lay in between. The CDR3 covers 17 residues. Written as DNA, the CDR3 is TGTGCCAGCAGCTTAGATGTGACCCGCCACTCCGGCGCGACCCAGTACTTC. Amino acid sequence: CASSLDVTRHSGATQYF. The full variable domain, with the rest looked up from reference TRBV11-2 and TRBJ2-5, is EAGVAQSPRYKIIEKRQSVAFWCNPISGHATLYWYQQILGQGPKLLIQFQNNGVVDDSQLPKDRFSAERLKGVDSTLKIQPAKLEDSAVYLCASSLDVTRHSGATQYFGPGTRLLVL.

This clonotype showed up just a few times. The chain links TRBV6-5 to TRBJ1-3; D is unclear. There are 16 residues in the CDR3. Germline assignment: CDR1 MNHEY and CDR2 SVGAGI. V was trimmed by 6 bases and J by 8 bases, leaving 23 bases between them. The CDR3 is CASRSYYRASGDTIYF. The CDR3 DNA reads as TGTGCCAGCAGATCCTACTACCGGGCTTCCGGGGACACCATATATTTT.

This CDR3 is CAFGQGVVETQYF. The CDR3 bases are TGTGCTTTTGGGCAGGGTGTTGTTGAGACCCAGTACTTC. V usage is TRBV7-9 and J usage is TRBJ2-5, with D possibly matching TRBD1 (5 bases). The CDR3 has 13 amino acids. The germline CDR1 and CDR2 sequences are SEHNR and FQNEAQ (reference sequence).

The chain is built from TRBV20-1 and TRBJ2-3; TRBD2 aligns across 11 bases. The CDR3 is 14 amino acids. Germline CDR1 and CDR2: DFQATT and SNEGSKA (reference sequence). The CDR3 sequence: CRSLSGGGTDTQYF. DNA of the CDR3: TGCAGAAGCCTTAGCGGGGGGGGCACAGATACGCAGTATTTT.

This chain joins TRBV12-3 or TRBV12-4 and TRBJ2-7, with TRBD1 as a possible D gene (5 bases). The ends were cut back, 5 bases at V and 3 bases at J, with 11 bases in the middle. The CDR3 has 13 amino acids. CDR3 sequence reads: CASSPEGDYEQYF. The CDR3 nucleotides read TGTGCCAGCAGTCCCGAAGGGGACTACGAGCAGTACTTC.

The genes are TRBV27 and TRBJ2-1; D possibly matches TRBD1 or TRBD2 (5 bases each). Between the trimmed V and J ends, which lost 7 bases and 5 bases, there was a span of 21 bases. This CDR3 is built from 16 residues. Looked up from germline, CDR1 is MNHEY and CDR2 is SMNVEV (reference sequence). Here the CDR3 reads CASKTRGGLSNNEQFF. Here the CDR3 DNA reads TGTGCCAGCAAAACGAGGGGCGGGCTATCGAACAATGAGCAGTTCTTC.

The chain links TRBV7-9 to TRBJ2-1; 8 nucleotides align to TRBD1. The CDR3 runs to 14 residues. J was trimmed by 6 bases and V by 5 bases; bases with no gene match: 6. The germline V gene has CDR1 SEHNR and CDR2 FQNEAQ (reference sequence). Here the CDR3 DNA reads TGTGCCAGCAGCGCTAGGACAGGGCCCAATGAGCAGTTCTTC. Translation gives CASSARTGPNEQFF.